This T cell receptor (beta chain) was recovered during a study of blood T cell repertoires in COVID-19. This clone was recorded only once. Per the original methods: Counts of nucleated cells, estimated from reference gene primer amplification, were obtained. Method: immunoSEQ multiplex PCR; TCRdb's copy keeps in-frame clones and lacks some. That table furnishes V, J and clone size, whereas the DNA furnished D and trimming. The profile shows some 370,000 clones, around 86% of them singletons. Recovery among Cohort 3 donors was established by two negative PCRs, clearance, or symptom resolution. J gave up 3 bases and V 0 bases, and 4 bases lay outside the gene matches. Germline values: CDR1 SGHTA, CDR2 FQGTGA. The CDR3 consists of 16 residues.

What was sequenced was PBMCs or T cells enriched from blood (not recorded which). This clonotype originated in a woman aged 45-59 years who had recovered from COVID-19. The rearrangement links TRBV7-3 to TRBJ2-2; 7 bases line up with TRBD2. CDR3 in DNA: TGTGCCAGCAGCTTAACTAGCGGGCGACACACCGGGGAGCTGTTTTTT. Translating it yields CASSLTSGRHTGELFF.